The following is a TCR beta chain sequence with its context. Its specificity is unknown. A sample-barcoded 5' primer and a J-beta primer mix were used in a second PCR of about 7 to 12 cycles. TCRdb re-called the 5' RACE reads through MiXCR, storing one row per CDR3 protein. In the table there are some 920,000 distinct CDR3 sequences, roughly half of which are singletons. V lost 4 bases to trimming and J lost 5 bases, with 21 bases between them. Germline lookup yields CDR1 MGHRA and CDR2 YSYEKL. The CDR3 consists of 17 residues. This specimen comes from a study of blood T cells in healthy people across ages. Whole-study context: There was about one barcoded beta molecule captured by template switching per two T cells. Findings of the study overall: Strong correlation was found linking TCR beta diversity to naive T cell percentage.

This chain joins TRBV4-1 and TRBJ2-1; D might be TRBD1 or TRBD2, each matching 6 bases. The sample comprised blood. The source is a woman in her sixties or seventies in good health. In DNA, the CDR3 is TGCGCCAGCAGCCCAGGGGCCATAGCGGTACTTAACAATGAGCAGTTCTTC. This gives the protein CASSPGAIAVLNNEQFF.